This T cell receptor beta chain was recorded in a study of blood T cell repertoires in COVID-19. Turning to the study itself: COVID-19 samples from acute and convalescent phases originated in the United States, Italy and Spain. From T cells, B-cell-depleted T cells, or PBMCs came the material, which was cDNA or gDNA.

The CDR3 is made up of 14 amino acids. Germline loops: CDR1 SGDLS, CDR2 YYNGEE. Trimming removed 0 bases from V and 10 bases from J, with 11 bases in between. Sequencing was performed with immunoSEQ multiplex PCR; in TCRdb, only in-frame clones are kept and a portion is missing. The sample has about 140,000 clones; around three quarters are singletons. The receptor comes from a man aged 60-69 years with acute or convalescent COVID-19. V usage is TRBV9 and J usage is TRBJ1-6; no clear D. The sequencing sample was made of peripheral blood. The CDR3 here is CASSVVEGGSPLHF. CDR3 in DNA: TGTGCCAGCAGCGTAGTAGAAGGAGGCTCACCCCTCCACTTT.